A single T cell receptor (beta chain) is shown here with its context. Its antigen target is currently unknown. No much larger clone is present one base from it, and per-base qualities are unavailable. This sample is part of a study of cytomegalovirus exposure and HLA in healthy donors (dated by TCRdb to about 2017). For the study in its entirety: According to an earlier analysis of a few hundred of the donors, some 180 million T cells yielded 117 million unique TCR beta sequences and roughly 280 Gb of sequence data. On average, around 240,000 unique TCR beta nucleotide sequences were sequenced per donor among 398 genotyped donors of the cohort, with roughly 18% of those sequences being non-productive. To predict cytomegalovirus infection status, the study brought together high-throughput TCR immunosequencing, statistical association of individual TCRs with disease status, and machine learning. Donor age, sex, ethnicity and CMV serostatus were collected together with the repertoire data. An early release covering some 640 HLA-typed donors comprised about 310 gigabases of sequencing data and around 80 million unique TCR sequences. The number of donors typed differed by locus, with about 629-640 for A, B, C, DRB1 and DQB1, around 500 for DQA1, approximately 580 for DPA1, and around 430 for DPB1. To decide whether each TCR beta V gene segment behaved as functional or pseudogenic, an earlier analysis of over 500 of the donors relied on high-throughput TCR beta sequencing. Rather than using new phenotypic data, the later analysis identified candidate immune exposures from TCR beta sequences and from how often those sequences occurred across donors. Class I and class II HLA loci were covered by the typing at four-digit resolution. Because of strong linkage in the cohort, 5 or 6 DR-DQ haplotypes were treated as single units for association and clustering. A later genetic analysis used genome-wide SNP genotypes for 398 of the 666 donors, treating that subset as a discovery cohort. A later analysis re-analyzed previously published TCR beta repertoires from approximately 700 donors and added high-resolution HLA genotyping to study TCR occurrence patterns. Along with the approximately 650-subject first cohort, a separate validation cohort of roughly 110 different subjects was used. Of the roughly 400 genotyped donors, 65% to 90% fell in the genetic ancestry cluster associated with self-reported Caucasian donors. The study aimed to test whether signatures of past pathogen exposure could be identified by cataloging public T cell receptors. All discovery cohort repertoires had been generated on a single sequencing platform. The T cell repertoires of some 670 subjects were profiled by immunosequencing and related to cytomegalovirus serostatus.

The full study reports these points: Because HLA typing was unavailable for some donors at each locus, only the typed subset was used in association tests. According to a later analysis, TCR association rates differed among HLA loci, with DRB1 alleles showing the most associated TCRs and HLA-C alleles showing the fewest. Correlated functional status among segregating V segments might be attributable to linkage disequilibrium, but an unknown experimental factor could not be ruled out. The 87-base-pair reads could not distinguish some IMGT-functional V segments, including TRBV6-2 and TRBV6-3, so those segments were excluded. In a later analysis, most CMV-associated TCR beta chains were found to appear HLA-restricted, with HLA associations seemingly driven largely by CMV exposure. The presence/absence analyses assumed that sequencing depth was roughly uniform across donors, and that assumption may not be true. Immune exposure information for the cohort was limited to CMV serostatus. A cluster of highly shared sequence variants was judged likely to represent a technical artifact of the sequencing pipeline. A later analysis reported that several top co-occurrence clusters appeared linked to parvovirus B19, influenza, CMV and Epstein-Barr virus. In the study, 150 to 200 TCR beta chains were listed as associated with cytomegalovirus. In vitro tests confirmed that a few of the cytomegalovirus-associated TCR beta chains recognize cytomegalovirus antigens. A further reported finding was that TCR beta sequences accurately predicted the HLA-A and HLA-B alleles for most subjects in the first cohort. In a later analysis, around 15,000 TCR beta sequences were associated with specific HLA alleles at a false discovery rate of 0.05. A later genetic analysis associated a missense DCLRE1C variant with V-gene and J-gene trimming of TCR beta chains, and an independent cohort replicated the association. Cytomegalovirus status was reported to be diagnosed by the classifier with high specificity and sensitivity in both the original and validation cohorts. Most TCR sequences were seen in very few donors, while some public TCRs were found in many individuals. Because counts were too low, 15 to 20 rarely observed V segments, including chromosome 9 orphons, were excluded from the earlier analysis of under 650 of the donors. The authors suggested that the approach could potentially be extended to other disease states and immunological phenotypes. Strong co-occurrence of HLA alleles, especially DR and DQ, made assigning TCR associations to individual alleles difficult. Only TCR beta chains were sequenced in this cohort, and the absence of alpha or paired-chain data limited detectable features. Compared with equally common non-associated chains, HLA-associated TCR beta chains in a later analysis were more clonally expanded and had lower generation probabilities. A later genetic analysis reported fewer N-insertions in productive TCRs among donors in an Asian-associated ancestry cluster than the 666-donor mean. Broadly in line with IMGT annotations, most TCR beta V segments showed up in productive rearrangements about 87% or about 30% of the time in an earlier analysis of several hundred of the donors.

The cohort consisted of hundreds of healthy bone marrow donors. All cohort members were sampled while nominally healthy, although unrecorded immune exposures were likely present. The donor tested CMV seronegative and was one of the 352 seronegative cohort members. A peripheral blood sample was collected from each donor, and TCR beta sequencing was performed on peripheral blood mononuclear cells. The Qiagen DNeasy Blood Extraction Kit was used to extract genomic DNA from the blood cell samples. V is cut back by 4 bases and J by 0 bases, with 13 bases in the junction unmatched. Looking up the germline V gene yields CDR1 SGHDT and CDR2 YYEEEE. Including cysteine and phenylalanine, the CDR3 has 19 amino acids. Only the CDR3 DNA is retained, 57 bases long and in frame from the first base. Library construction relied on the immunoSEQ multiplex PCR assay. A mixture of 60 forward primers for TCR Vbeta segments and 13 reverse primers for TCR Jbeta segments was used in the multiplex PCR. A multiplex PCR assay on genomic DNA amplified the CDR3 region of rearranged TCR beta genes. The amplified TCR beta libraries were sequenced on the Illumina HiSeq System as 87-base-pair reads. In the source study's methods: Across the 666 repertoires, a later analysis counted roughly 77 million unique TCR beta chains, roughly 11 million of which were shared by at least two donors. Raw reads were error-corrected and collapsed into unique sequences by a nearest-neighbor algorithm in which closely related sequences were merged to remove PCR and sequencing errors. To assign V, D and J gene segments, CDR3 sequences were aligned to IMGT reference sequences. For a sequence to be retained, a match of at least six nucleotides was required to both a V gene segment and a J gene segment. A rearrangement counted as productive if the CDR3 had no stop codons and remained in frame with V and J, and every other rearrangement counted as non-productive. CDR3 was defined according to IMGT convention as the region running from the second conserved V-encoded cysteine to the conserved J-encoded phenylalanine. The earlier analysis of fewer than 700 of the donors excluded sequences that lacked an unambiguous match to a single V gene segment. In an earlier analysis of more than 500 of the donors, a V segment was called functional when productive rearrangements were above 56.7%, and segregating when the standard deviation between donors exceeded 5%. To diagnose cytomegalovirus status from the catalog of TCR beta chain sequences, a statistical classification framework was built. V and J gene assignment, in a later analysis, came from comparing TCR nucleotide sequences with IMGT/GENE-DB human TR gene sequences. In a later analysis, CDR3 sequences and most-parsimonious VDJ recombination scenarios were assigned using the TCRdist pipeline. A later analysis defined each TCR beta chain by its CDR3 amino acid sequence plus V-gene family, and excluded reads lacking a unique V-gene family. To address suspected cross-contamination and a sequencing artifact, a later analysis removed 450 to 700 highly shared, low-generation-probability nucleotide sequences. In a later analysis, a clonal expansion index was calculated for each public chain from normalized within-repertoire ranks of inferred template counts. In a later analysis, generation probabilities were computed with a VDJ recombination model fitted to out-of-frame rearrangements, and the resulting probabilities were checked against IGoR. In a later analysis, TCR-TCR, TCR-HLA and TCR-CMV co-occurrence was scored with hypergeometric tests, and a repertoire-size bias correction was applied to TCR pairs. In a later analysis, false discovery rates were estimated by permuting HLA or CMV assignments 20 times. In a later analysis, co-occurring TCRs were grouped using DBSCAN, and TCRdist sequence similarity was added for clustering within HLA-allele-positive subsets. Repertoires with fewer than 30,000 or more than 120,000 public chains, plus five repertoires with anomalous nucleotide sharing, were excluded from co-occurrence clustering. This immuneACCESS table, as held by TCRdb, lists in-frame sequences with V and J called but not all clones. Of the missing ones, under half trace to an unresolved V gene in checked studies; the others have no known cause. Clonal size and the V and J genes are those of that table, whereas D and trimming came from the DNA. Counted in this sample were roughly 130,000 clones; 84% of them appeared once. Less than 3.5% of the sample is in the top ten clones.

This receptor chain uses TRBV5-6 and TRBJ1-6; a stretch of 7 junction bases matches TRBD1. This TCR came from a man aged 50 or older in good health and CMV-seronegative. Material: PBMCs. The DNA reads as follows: TGTGCCAGCAGCGCGACCCAGGGACAGACTATCTCCTATAATTCACCCCTCCACTTT. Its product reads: CASSATQGQTISYNSPLHF.